This TCR beta chain came from a study of OX40 agonist ivuxolimab in advanced cancers. Study in general: Patients' therapy was ivuxolimab, an antibody that acts as an agonist of OX40 (CD134).

Exclusion applied to patients with autoimmune disease history or systemic immunosuppression. Method: immunoSEQ multiplex PCR; TCRdb's copy keeps in-frame clones and lacks some. The sample holds 75,000 to 90,000 clones; about 90% are singletons and the top ten take 8.4%. The CDR3 has 13 amino acids. Germline values: CDR1 LGHNA, CDR2 YNFKEQ. Trimming pared 3 bases from V and 4 bases from J, leaving 8 bases between. Concerning this clone: The antigen is not known.

Points from the study as a whole: CD4+ and CD8+ T cells in blood underwent clonal expansion by week 6 at 0.1 to 3.0 mg/kg.

The starting material was CD4+ or CD8+ T cells sorted from blood, obtained in a trial of the OX40 agonist ivuxolimab. This receptor was identified in an adult with an advanced solid tumor such as melanoma, head and neck, liver or kidney cancer. This rearrangement joins TRBV4-2 to TRBJ2-3; D not resolved. The DNA of the CDR3 is TGTGCCAGCAGCCAGGGGTGGGCAGATACGCAGTATTTT. It is translated as CASSQGWADTQYF.